Listed below are T cell receptor beta chains from one sample, sequenced in a study of response to subunit inactivated influenza vaccine. TCRdb re-called the RT-PCR reads with MiXCR, one entry per CDR3 protein. The table lists 650,000 to 700,000 distinct CDR3 sequences, about a sixth of them singletons. The sample here was PBMCs from blood, taken 11 to 12 days after vaccination. The source is a middle-aged man who received an inactivated influenza vaccine. CDR3s include the opening cysteine and the closing phenylalanine or tryptophan. D genes are given only for firm matches. Part of the rows lack a size; the others show once, few, many or a class for expanded clones.

size,V,D,J,CDR3,DNA
-,TRBV5-1,-,TRBJ1-1,CASSEGIMNEAFF,TGCGCCAGCAGCGAGGGGATAATGAATGAAGCTTTCTTT
few,TRBV29-1,-,TRBJ2-2,CSVLRQGNTGELFF,TGCAGCGTTTTGAGGCAGGGTAACACCGGGGAGCTGTTTTTT
-,TRBV24-1,TRBD2,TRBJ2-1,CATSDLSGRARFF,TGTGCCACCAGTGATTTATCCGGGAGGGCCAGGTTCTTC
-,TRBV5-6,TRBD2,TRBJ2-2,CASSEGLAGGPYTGELFF,TGTGCCAGCAGCGAGGGACTAGCGGGGGGGCCCTACACCGGGGAGCTGTTTTTT
many,TRBV7-3,-,TRBJ2-3,CASSLAGARTDTQYF,TGTGCCAGCAGCTTAGCGGGGGCCCGCACAGATACGCAGTATTTT
few,TRBV6-2/TRBV6-3,-,TRBJ2-1,CASSYSTGDEQFF,TGTGCCAGCAGTTACTCGACCGGGGATGAGCAGTTCTTC
few,TRBV12-3/TRBV12-4,TRBD2,TRBJ2-7,CASSFGLALYEQYF,TGTGCCAGCAGTTTTGGACTAGCTCTCTACGAGCAGTACTTC
-,TRBV7-8,TRBD2,TRBJ2-5,CASSLERLGRETQYF,TGTGCCAGCAGCTTAGAACGTCTCGGGAGGGAGACCCAGTACTTC
few,TRBV5-4,-,TRBJ2-3,CASRQQGIADTQYF,TGTGCCAGCAGACAACAGGGTATAGCAGATACGCAGTATTTT
-,TRBV2,TRBD1,TRBJ2-6,CASSPDRGSGANVLTF,TGTGCCAGCAGTCCGGACAGGGGCTCTGGGGCCAACGTCCTGACTTTC
-,TRBV20-1,TRBD2,TRBJ2-3,CSAKAGTHADTQYF,TGCAGTGCTAAAGCGGGAACCCACGCAGATACGCAGTATTTT
-,TRBV6-5,-,TRBJ2-6,CASSYRSSGANVLTF,TGTGCCAGCAGTTACCGAAGCTCTGGGGCCAACGTCCTGACTTTC
-,TRBV20-1,-,TRBJ2-7,CSARGPGSHEQYF,TGCAGTGCTAGGGGTCCGGGCTCCCACGAGCAGTACTTC
many,TRBV12-3/TRBV12-4,TRBD1,TRBJ2-1,CASSGQGDLPYNEQFF,TGTGCCAGCAGCGGACAGGGGGACCTTCCCTACAATGAGCAGTTCTTC
-,TRBV29-1,-,TRBJ2-1,CSVGSGDYNEQFF,TGCAGCGTTGGTTCAGGGGACTACAATGAGCAGTTCTTC
-,TRBV3-1,TRBD2,TRBJ2-7,CASSHMDSGSNEQYF,TGTGCCAGCAGCCATATGGATAGCGGGAGCAACGAGCAGTACTTC
-,TRBV24-1,-,TRBJ2-5,CATSDLGARETQYF,TGTGCCACCAGTGATTTGGGAGCCCGGGAGACCCAGTACTTC
-,TRBV12-5,TRBD1,TRBJ2-5,CASGLVRDRGIETQYF,TGTGCTAGTGGTTTGGTAAGGGACAGGGGTATTGAGACCCAGTACTTC
-,TRBV14,-,TRBJ2-7,CASSHIGTRSYEQYF,TGTGCCAGCAGCCACATAGGGACACGATCCTACGAGCAGTACTTC
-,TRBV29-1,TRBD2,TRBJ2-1,CSVGASGGWNEQFF,TGCAGCGTTGGGGCTAGCGGGGGATGGAATGAGCAGTTCTTC